This T cell receptor (beta chain) emerged from a study of cytomegalovirus exposure and HLA in healthy donors. Study-wide background: Of all 360 or so donors who were genotyped, roughly 81% belonged to the Caucasian-associated ancestry cluster.

PCR involved 60 Vbeta and 13 Jbeta primers. As handled by the study authors: An analysis performed later counted 70 million to 90 million unique TCR beta chains (approximately 10 million of them shared). TCRdb's table, derived via immunoSEQ multiplex PCR, lists solely in-frame clones and lacks some. The D gene and trimming were derived from the DNA, and the V and J assignments and clone size from that table. In the table there are 20,000 to 30,000 clones, 60% to 80% of which are singletons. J was trimmed by 9 bases and V by 3 bases; bases with no gene match: 10. Germline assignment: CDR1 SGHRS and CDR2 YFSETQ. The CDR3 runs to 15 residues. Donors consisted of healthy bone marrow donors.

The rearrangement joins TRBV5-1 to TRBJ1-1, with 11 bases aligning to TRBD1. Sequencing input: PBMCs. The receptor was isolated from a male donor in good health and CMV-seronegative. In DNA form, the CDR3 reads TGCGCCAGCAGCTCCTCGCCGGACAGGGGGCTGAAAGCTTTCTTT. Amino acid sequence: CASSSSPDRGLKAFF.